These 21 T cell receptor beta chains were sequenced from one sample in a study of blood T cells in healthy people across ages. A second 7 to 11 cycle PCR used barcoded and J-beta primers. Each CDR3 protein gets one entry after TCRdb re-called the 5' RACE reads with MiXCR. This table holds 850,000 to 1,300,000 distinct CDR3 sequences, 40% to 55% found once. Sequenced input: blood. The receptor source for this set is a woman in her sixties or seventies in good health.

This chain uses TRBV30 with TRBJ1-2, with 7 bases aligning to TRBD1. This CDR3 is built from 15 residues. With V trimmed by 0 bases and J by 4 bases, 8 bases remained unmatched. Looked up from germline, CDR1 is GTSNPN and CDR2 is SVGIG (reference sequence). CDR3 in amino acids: CAWSVRNRGSYGYTF. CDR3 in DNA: TGTGCCTGGAGTGTGAGGAACAGGGGTAGCTATGGCTACACCTTC.

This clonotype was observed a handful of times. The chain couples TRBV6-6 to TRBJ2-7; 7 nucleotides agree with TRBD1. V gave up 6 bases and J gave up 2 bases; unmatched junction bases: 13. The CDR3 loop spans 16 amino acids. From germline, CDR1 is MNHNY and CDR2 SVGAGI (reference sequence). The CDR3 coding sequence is TGTGCCAGCAGAACGGGGACAGAAATTCTTCCCTACGAGCAGTACTTC. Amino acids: CASRTGTEILPYEQYF.

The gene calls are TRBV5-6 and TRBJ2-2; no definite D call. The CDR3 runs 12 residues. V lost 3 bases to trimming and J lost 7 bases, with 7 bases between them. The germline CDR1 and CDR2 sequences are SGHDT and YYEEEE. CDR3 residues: CASSSNFGELFF. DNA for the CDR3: TGTGCCAGCAGCTCAAATTTCGGGGAGCTGTTTTTT.

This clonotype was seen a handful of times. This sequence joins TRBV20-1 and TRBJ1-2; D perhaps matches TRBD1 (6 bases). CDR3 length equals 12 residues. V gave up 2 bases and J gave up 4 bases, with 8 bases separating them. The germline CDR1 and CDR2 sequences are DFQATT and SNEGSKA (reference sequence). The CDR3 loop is CSARSTGYGYTF. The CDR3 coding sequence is TGCAGTGCTAGATCGACAGGCTATGGCTACACCTTC.

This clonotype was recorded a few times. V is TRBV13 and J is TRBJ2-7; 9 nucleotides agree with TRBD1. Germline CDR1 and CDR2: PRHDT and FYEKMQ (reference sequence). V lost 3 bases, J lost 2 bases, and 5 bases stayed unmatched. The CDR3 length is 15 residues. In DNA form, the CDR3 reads TGTGCCAGCAGCTTCGGACAGGGGACCACCTACGAGCAGTACTTC. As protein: CASSFGQGTTYEQYF.

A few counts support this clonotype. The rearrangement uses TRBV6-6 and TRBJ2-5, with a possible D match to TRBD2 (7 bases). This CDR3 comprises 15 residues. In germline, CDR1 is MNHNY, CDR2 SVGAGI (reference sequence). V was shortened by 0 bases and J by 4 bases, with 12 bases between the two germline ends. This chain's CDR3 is CASSYSGGGPETQYF. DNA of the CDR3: TGTGCCAGCAGTTACTCAGGGGGAGGGCCAGAGACCCAGTACTTC.

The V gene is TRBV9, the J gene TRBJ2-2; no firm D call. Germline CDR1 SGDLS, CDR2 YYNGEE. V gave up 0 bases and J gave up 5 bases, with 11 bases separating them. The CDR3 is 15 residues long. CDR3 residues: CASSVEWRITGELFF. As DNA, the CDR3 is TGTGCCAGCAGCGTAGAATGGCGGATTACCGGGGAGCTGTTTTTT.

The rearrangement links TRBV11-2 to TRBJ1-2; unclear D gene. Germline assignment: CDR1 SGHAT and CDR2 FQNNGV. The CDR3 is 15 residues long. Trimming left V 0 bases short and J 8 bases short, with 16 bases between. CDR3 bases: TGTGCCAGCAGCTTAGAAAACCCGGCTATTGAGGGCTACACCTTC. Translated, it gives CASSLENPAIEGYTF.

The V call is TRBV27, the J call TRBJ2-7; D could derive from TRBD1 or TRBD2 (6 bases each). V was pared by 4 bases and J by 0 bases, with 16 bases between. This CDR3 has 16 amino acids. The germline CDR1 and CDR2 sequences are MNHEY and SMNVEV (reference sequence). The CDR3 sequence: CASSSRRGMVSYEQYF. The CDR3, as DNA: TGTGCCAGCAGTTCCAGGAGGGGGATGGTCTCCTACGAGCAGTACTTC.

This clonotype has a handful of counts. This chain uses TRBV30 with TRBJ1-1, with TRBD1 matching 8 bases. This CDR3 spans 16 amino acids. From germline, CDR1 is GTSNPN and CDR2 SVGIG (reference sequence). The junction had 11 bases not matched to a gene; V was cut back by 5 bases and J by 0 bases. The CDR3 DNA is TGTGCCTGGGGGACCGGGACAGGATTTATGAACACTGAAGCTTTCTTT. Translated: CAWGTGTGFMNTEAFF.

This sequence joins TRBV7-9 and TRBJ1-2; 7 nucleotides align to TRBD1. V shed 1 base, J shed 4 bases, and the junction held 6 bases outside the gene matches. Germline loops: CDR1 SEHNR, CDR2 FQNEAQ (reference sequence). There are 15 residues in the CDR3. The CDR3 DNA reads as TGTGCCAGCAGCTTAGTACAGGGGAAGATCTATGGCTACACCTTC. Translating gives CASSLVQGKIYGYTF.

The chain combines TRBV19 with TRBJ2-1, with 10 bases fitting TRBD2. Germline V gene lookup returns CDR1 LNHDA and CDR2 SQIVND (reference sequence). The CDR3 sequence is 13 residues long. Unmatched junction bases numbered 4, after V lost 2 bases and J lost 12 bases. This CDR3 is CASSISSGRRQFF. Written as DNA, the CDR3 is TGTGCCAGTAGTATAAGTAGCGGGAGGAGGCAGTTCTTC. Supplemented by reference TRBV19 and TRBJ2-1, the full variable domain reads DGGITQSPKYLFRKEGQNVTLSCEQNLNHDAMYWYRQDPGQGLRLIYYSQIVNDFQKGDIAEGYSVSREKKESFPLTVTSAQKNPTAFYLCASSISSGRRQFFGPGTRLTVL.

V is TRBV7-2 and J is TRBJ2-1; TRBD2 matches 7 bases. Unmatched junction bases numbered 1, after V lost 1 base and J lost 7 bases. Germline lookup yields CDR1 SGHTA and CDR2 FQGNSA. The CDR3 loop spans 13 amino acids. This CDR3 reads CASSLDGRNEQFF. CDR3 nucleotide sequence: TGTGCCAGCAGCTTAGACGGGAGGAATGAGCAGTTCTTC.

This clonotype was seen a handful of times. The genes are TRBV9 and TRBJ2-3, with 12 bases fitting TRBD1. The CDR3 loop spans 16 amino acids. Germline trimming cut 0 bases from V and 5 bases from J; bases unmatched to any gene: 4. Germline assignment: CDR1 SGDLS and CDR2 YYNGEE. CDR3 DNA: TGTGCCAGCAGCGTAGACGGGACAGGGGGCAAAGATACGCAGTATTTT. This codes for CASSVDGTGGKDTQYF.

The CDR3 DNA reads TGTGCCAGCAGTTACTACGGAGGGTCAAAACGAGAGACCCAGTACTTC. The encoded protein is CASSYYGGSKRETQYF. V is TRBV6-5 and J is TRBJ2-5; the D gene is possibly TRBD2 (6 bases). Germline CDR1 and CDR2: MNHEY and SVGAGI. This CDR3 contains 16 residues. The ends were cut back, 1 base at V and 4 bases at J, with 16 bases in the middle.

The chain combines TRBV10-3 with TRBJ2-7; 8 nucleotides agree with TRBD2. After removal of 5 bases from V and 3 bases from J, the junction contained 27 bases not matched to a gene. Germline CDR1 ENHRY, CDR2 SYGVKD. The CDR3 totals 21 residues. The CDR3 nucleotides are TGTGCCATCAGTCCCGGGAGCGGGGGAATGACCGGGACCCACTCACACTACGAGCAGTACTTC. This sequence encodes CAISPGSGGMTGTHSHYEQYF.

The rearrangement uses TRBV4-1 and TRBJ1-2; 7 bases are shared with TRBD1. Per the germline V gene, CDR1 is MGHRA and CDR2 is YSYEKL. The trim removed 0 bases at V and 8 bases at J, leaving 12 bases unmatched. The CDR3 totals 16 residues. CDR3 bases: TGCGCCAGCAGCCAAGAGAAGGTCAGGGGGAGGGAGGGCTACACCTTC. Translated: CASSQEKVRGREGYTF.

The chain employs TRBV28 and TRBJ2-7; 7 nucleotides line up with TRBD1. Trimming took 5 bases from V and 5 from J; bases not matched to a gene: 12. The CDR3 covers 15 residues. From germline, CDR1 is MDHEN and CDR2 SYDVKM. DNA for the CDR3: TGTGCCAGCAGTCCCCCGACAGGGTTAAACCACGAGCAGTACTTC. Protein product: CASSPPTGLNHEQYF.

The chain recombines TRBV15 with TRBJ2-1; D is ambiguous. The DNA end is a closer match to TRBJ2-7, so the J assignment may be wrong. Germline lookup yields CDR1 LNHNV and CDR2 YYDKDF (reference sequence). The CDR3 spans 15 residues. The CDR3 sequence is CATTQTRSSYNEQYF. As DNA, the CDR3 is TGTGCCACCACCCAGACTCGGAGCTCCTACAACGAGCAGTACTTC.

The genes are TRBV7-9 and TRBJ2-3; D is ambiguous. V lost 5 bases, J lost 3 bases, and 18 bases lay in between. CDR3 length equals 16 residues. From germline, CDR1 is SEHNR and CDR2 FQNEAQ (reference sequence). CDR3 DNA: TGTGCCAGCAGCCTAACGGTACTTATAAAAACAGATACGCAGTATTTT. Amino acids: CASSLTVLIKTDTQYF. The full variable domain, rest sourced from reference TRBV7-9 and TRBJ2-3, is DTGVSQNPRHKITKRGQNVTFRCDPISEHNRLYWYRQTLGQGPEFLTYFQNEAQLEKSRLLSDRFSAERPKGSFSTLEIQRTEQGDSAMYLCASSLTVLIKTDTQYFGPGTRLTVL.

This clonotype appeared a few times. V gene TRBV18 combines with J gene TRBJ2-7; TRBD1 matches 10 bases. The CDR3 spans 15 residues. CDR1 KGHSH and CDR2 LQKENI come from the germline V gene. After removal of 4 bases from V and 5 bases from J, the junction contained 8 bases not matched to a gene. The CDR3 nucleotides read TGTGCCAGCTCACTACGGACAGGGGGAATCCACGAGCAGTACTTC. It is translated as CASSLRTGGIHEQYF.